These 4 T cell receptor beta chains were sequenced from one sample in a study of blood T cell repertoires in COVID-19. Sequenced by immunoSEQ multiplex PCR; TCRdb stores in-frame clones only, minus some. Of 350,000 to 400,000 clones in the sample, approximately 89% were seen once. Sequencing was done on a sample of PBMCs or T cells enriched from blood (not recorded which). The source is a woman in her twenties or thirties who had recovered from COVID-19.

This chain's CDR3 is CASSPLLGGQRYGYTF. Written as DNA, the CDR3 is TGTGCCAGCAGCCCCCTTCTTGGGGGACAACGCTATGGCTACACCTTC. The chain combines TRBV7-2 with TRBJ1-2, with D tentatively TRBD1 (6 bases). Germline V gene data show CDR1 as SGHTA and CDR2 as FQGNSA. Deletions cut 5 bases from V and 4 bases from J, with 20 bases between. There are 16 residues in the CDR3.

This clone appeared a few times. The chain is built from TRBV5-4 and TRBJ2-3; D not resolved. The CDR3 covers 14 residues. Trimming removed 0 bases from V and 0 bases from J, with 5 bases in between. Germline-derived CDR1 and CDR2 are SGHNT and YYREEE (reference sequence). Here the CDR3 DNA reads TGTGCCAGCAGCTTGGAGACTAGCACAGATACGCAGTATTTT. Amino acids: CASSLETSTDTQYF.

This chain uses TRBV30 with TRBJ2-1; TRBD2 matches 11 bases. The CDR3 runs to 16 residues. After removal of 1 base from V and 6 bases from J, the junction contained 8 bases not matched to a gene. Germline loops: CDR1 GTSNPN, CDR2 SVGIG (reference sequence). DNA for the CDR3: TGTGCCTGGAGTGCCCCGGGACTAGCGGCAATCAATGAGCAGTTCTTC. It translates to CAWSAPGLAAINEQFF. The full variable domain, with the rest looked up from reference TRBV30 and TRBJ2-1, is SQTIHQWPATLVQPVGSPLSLECTVEGTSNPNLYWYRQAAGRGLQLLFYSVGIGQISSEVPQNLSASRPQDRQFILSSKKLLLSDSGFYLCAWSAPGLAAINEQFFGPGTRLTVL.

The chain links TRBV7-6 to TRBJ2-7; D ambiguous. The CDR3 is made up of 13 amino acids. Germline values: CDR1 SGHVS, CDR2 FNYEAQ. The V and J ends lost 0 bases and 4 bases respectively, with 7 bases between them. The CDR3 is CASSLAAGYEQYF. The CDR3 bases are TGTGCCAGCAGCTTAGCTGCAGGTTACGAGCAGTACTTC.